The next 20 T cell receptor beta chains were all read from a single sample in a study of cytomegalovirus exposure and HLA in healthy donors. The PCR was carried out with 60 Vbeta primers and 13 Jbeta primers. The table came from immunoSEQ multiplex PCR; TCRdb's copy has only in-frame clones and leaves some out. Among 150,000 to 200,000 clones listed, 70% to 80% were seen once. The sample was PBMCs. These receptor sequences come from a man aged 55 to 70 in good health and CMV-seronegative.

This rearrangement joins TRBV4-2 to TRBJ1-1; D not resolved. The CDR3 is 15 residues long. CDR1 is LGHNA and CDR2 is YNFKEQ in the germline V gene. V lost 0 bases, J lost 3 bases, and 11 bases lay in between. This chain's CDR3 is CASSQDQAPDTEAFF. CDR3 in DNA: TGTGCCAGCAGCCAAGATCAAGCCCCGGACACTGAAGCTTTCTTT.

The chain combines TRBV7-9 with TRBJ2-5; D unclear. The length of the CDR3 is 17 residues. V lost 6 bases and J 1 base, leaving 21 bases between the germline ends. CDR1 SEHNR and CDR2 FQNEAQ come from the germline V gene (reference sequence). The CDR3 sequence: CASRSWMMGVLQETQYF. The CDR3 DNA reads TGTGCCAGCAGGTCCTGGATGATGGGCGTACTCCAAGAGACCCAGTACTTC.

The V and J genes are TRBV27 and TRBJ2-3, with 7 bases matching TRBD1. This CDR3 is 14 amino acids long. Per the germline V gene, CDR1 is MNHEY and CDR2 is SMNVEV (reference sequence). The trim removed 3 bases at V and 5 bases at J, leaving 5 bases unmatched. CDR3: CASSFWDRKDTQYF. CDR3 in DNA: TGTGCCAGCAGTTTTTGGGACAGAAAAGATACGCAGTATTTT.

The V call is TRBV28, the J call TRBJ2-6; D gene uncertain. The V end lost 10 bases, the J end lost 4 bases, and 11 bases lay between the germline ends. This CDR3 region has 13 residues. Germline V gives CDR1 MDHEN, CDR2 SYDVKM. DNA for the CDR3: TGTGCCACCCGCGTCTCCGGGGCCAACGTCCTGACTTTC. Its translation: CATRVSGANVLTF.

J is TRBJ2-3 and V is TRBV7-8, with 10 nucleotides matching TRBD2. Per the germline V gene, CDR1 is SGHVS and CDR2 is FQNEAQ. CDR3 length equals 16 residues. After removal of 5 bases from V and 2 bases from J, the junction contained 7 bases not matched to a gene. The CDR3 reads CASSPRTSGHTDTQYF. The CDR3 nucleotides are TGTGCCAGCAGCCCTCGGACTAGCGGCCACACAGATACGCAGTATTTT.

This clone was observed a handful of times. The V and J genes are TRBV5-8 and TRBJ2-7, with TRBD1 identical over 8 bases. The germline CDR1 and CDR2 sequences are SGHTS and YDEGEE. The trim removed 4 bases at V and 6 bases at J, leaving 12 bases unmatched. The length of the CDR3 is 15 residues. As DNA, the CDR3 is TGTGCCAGCAGCAGAAGACAGGGGTCCCCCGCCGAGCAGTACTTC. The encoded protein is CASSRRQGSPAEQYF.

This clone came up once. The V call is TRBV5-8, the J call TRBJ2-5, with D tentatively TRBD2 (5 bases). The J call may be incorrect, as the DNA end agrees better with TRBJ2-7. From germline, CDR1 is SGHTS and CDR2 YDEGEE. This CDR3 region has 14 residues. CDR3 loop: CASSLPGKTYEQYF. CDR3 DNA: TGTGCCAGCAGCTTACCCGGGAAGACCTACGAGCAGTACTTC.

The table lists this clone with a few counts. The J gene is TRBJ1-1, the V gene TRBV19; maybe TRBD1 (5 bases). From germline, CDR1 is LNHDA and CDR2 SQIVND (reference sequence). V was trimmed by 3 bases and J by 1 base, leaving 18 bases between them. This CDR3 contains 17 residues. The CDR3 DNA reads TGTGCCAGTAGTATTGTGGGGGGGGGACGGGAGAACACTGAAGCTTTCTTT. Translating gives CASSIVGGGRENTEAFF.

The J gene is TRBJ1-1, the V gene TRBV6-6; D not resolved. Germline CDR1 and CDR2: MNHNY and SVGAGI (reference sequence). The V and J ends lost 4 bases and 1 base respectively, with 7 bases between them. The CDR3 is 13 residues long. Here the CDR3 DNA reads TGTGCCAGCAGTTCGGAGGGGAACACTGAAGCTTTCTTT. It is translated as CASSSEGNTEAFF.

The chain is built from TRBV4-3 and TRBJ2-3, with a possible D match to TRBD1 (6 bases). CDR1 is LGHNA and CDR2 is YSLEER in the germline V gene. V shed 1 base and J shed 5 bases, with 13 bases lying between them. This CDR3 has 15 amino acids. The CDR3 is CASSQGVQGGDTQYF. CDR3 nucleotide sequence: TGCGCCAGCAGCCAAGGGGTACAGGGTGGAGATACGCAGTATTTT.

J is TRBJ2-5 and V is TRBV7-6; 7 bases match TRBD2. The DNA end lines up better with TRBJ2-7; the J call may be wrong. CDR3 length: 14 amino acids. Germline values: CDR1 SGHVS, CDR2 FNYEAQ. CDR3 sequence: CASSPGRARDEQYF. The CDR3, as DNA: TGTGCCAGCAGCCCAGGGAGGGCTCGCGACGAGCAGTACTTC.

This chain uses TRBV7-9 with TRBJ2-5; TRBD2 agrees at 12 bases. Germline loops: CDR1 SEHNR, CDR2 FQNEAQ (reference sequence). The trim removed 6 bases at V and 9 bases at J, leaving 8 bases unmatched. The CDR3 covers 14 residues. The CDR3 spells CASRETSGGPAQYF. In DNA, the CDR3 is TGTGCCAGCAGGGAAACTAGCGGGGGGCCTGCCCAGTACTTC. The variable domain in full, with the rest retrieved from reference TRBV7-9 and TRBJ2-5, is DTGVSQNPRHKITKRGQNVTFRCDPISEHNRLYWYRQTLGQGPEFLTYFQNEAQLEKSRLLSDRFSAERPKGSFSTLEIQRTEQGDSAMYLCASRETSGGPAQYFGPGTRLLVL.

This sequence joins TRBV5-4 and TRBJ2-7, with a tentative D call TRBD2 (5 bases). The CDR3 has 14 amino acids. Trimming stripped 1 base from V and 3 bases from J, with 11 bases between. Per germline, CDR1 SGHNT and CDR2 YYREEE (reference sequence). CDR3 sequence (DNA): TGTGCCAGCAGCTTGTTGGACGGAGGCTACGAGCAGTACTTC. As protein: CASSLLDGGYEQYF.

V gene TRBV20-1 combines with J gene TRBJ2-7; 9 bases line up with TRBD2. The CDR3 extends over 11 amino acids. The germline gives CDR1 DFQATT, CDR2 SNEGSKA (reference sequence). The J segment lost 3 bases and the V segment lost 6 bases, leaving 0 bases of the junction unmatched. This chain's CDR3 is CSAAGGYEQYF. Here the CDR3 DNA reads TGCAGTGCAGCGGGAGGCTACGAGCAGTACTTC.

CDR3 sequence reads: CASTKDTRSPYEQYF. In nucleotides, the CDR3 is TGTGCCAGCACCAAAGACACCCGAAGCCCCTACGAGCAGTACTTC. The gene calls are TRBV27 and TRBJ2-7; D is uncertain. From germline, CDR1 is MNHEY and CDR2 SMNVEV (reference sequence). CDR3 length: 15 amino acids. Trimming took off 7 bases at V and 2 bases at J, with 18 bases between the two ends.

V and J are TRBV7-3 and TRBJ2-1; D may be TRBD2 (6 bases). Germline CDR1 SGHTA, CDR2 FQGTGA. Trimming cost V 4 bases and J 6 bases, with 13 bases left between them. The CDR3 has 14 amino acids. CDR3 region: CASSSSGSRNEQFF. In DNA, the CDR3 is TGTGCCAGCAGCTCATCCGGGAGCCGCAATGAGCAGTTCTTC.

Turning to this clone: The identical CDR3 is also encoded by other nucleotide sequences in the sample. The chain couples TRBV30 to TRBJ2-7; TRBD2 agrees at 10 bases. Germline V gene data show CDR1 as GTSNPN and CDR2 as SVGIG (reference sequence). The trim removed 3 bases at V and 4 bases at J, leaving 6 bases unmatched. The CDR3 spans 14 residues. The CDR3 nucleotides are TGTGCCTGGAGGGCGAGCGGGAGGGGGTACGAGCAGTACTTC. Translation: CAWRASGRGYEQYF.

V usage is TRBV5-1 and J usage is TRBJ2-5; 14 bases map to TRBD2. The length of the CDR3 is 18 residues. The germline gives CDR1 SGHRS, CDR2 YFSETQ. Losses at the gene ends were 4 bases for V and 1 base for J; bases not matched to a gene: 9. The CDR3 sequence: CASSPGTSGRWVQETQYF. The CDR3, as DNA: TGCGCCAGCAGCCCGGGGACTAGCGGGAGATGGGTCCAAGAGACCCAGTACTTC.

V and J are TRBV6-6 and TRBJ1-5; 12 positions match TRBD1. The germline V gene encodes CDR1 MNHNY and CDR2 SVGAGI (reference sequence). V lost 2 bases, J lost 5 bases, and 4 bases stayed unmatched. The CDR3 extends over 16 amino acids. CDR3 residues: CASSYIGTGGHQPQHF. CDR3 in DNA: TGTGCCAGCAGTTACATAGGGACAGGGGGCCATCAGCCCCAGCATTTT.

Only a few counts were recorded for this clone. The V and J genes are TRBV29-1 and TRBJ2-3; TRBD2 matches 8 bases. CDR1 is SQVTM, CDR2 ANQGSEA, per germline. V lost 1 base, J lost 6 bases, and 9 bases stayed unmatched. The CDR3 is made up of 15 amino acids. The CDR3 sequence: CSVEGAGGQIDTQYF. DNA of the CDR3: TGCAGCGTTGAAGGGGCGGGGGGCCAAATCGATACGCAGTATTTT.